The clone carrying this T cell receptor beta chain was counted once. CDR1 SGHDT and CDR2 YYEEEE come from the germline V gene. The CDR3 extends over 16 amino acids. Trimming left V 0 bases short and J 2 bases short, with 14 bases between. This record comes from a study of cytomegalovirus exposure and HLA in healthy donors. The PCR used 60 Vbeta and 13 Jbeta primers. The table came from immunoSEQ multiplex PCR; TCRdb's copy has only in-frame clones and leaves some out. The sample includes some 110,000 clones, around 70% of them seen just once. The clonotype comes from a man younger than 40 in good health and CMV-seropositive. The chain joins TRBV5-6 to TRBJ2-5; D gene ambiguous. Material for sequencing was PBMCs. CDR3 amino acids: CASSLASRWSQETQYF. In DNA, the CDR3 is TGTGCCAGCAGCTTGGCCTCTAGGTGGTCTCAAGAGACCCAGTACTTC.